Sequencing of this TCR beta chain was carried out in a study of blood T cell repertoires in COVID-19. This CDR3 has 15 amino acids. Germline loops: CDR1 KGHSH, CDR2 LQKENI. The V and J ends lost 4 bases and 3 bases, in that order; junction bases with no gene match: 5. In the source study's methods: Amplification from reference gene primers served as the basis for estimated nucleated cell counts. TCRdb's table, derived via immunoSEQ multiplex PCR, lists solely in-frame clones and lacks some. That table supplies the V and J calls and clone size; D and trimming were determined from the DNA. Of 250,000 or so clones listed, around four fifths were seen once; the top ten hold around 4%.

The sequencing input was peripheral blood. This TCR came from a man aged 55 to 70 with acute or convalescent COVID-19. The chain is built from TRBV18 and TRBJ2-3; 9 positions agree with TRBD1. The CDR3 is CASSQQQGATDTQYF. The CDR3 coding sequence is TGTGCCAGCTCACAACAACAGGGGGCGACAGATACGCAGTATTTT.